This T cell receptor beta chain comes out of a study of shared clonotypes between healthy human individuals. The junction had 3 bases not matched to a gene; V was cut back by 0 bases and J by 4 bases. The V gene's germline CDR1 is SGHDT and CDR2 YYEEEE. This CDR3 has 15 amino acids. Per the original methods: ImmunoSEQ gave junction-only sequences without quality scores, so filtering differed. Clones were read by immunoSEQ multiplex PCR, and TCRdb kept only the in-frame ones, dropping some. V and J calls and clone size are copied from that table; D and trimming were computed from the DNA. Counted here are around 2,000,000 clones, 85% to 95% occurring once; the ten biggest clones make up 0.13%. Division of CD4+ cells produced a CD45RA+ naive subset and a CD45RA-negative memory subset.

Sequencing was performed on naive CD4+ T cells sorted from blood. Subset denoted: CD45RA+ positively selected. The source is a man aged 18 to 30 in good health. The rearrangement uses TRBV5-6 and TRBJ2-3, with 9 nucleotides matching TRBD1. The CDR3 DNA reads TGTGCCAGCAGCTTGGGGGACAGGGCCGCAGATACGCAGTATTTT. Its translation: CASSLGDRAADTQYF.